The source of this TCR beta chain is a study of identical twins. Study findings and constraints: Weaker excess twin sharing was observed in beta out-of-frame sequences. High-abundance cord blood beta clonotypes had fewer insertions; memory repertoires showed none.

A universal primer site was created by template switching, with the cDNA bearing unique molecular identifiers. MiXCR was run by TCRdb on the 5' RACE reads, yielding one entry per CDR3 protein. Of under 300,000 distinct CDR3 sequences listed, approximately 11% are singletons. A note on this clonotype: What it binds is not known.

Healthy Caucasians, and only they, were the donors. Looked up from germline, CDR1 is ENHRY and CDR2 is SYGVKD. CDR3 length: 15 residues. The junction had 6 bases not matched to a gene; V was cut back by 6 bases and J by 2 bases. The data also belong to a second study, concerning yellow fever vaccine responses in identical twins.

The sequenced material came from memory (CD45RO+) T cells sorted from blood. The TCR originated in a woman between 18 and 29 years old in good health. The genes are TRBV10-3 and TRBJ2-7, with TRBD2 matching 11 bases. The CDR3 here is CAISPTSGATYEQYF. CDR3 coding DNA: TGTGCCATCAGCCCGACTAGCGGGGCGACCTACGAGCAGTACTTC.